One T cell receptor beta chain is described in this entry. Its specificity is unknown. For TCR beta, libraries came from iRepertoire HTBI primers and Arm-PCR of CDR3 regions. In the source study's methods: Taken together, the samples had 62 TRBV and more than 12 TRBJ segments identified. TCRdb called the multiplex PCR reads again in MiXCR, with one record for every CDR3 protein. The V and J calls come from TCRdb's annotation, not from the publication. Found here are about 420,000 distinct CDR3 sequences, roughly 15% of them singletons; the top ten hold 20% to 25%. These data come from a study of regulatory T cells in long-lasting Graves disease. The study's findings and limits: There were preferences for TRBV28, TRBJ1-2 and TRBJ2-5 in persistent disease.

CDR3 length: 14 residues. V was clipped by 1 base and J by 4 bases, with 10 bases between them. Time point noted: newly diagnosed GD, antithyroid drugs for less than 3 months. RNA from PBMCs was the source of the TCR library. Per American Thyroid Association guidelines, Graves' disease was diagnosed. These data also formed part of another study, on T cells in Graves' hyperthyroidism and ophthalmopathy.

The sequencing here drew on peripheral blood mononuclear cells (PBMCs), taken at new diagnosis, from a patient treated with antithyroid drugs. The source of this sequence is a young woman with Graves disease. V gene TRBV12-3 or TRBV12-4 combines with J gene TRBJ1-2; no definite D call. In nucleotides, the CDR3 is TGTGCCAGCAGTTTAGGGGTTTTGTTCTATGGCTACACCTTC. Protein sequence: CASSLGVLFYGYTF.